Sequencing of this TCR beta chain was carried out in a study of shared clonotypes between healthy human individuals. Germline V gene lookup returns CDR1 SNHLY and CDR2 FYNNEI. The CDR3 contains 14 residues. V lost 1 base and J 1 base, leaving 7 bases between the germline ends. The assay ran at deep level. Some clones are missing from TCRdb's copy, which holds only in-frame ones; the method was immunoSEQ multiplex PCR. This table has about 2 million clones, 95% appearing once. Comment on this clone: In the same sample, other DNA sequences code for this CDR3.

This receptor was obtained from a man younger than 35 in good health. The V and J genes are TRBV2 and TRBJ1-2; TRBD1 is a possible D gene (6 bases). Material for sequencing was naive CD4+ T cells sorted from blood. Stated subset: CD45RA+ positively selected. CDR3 residues: CASSEDRDNYGYTF. The CDR3 DNA reads as TGTGCCAGCAGTGAAGACAGGGATAACTATGGCTACACCTTC. Using reference TRBV2 and TRBJ1-2 for the parts outside the CDR3, the full variable domain is EPEVTQTPSHQVTQMGQEVILRCVPISNHLYFYWYRQILGQKVEFLVSFYNNEISEKSEIFDDQFSVERPDGSNFTLKIRSTKLEDSAMYFCASSEDRDNYGYTFGSGTRLTVV.